This TCR beta chain was recovered during a study of shared clonotypes between healthy human individuals. Whole-study results and caveats: The expectation was that sequencing depth would affect clonotype sharing among donors. Clonotypes that were shared across a few donors made up about 4.5% of naive CD4 clonotypes.

Naive CD8 cells, CD45RO-negative and positively selected for CCR7, excluded terminally differentiated effector memory CD45RA+ cells. Concerning this clone itself: Antigen specificity is unknown.

Trimming cost V 6 bases and J 4 bases; bases outside gene matches: 5. Germline CDR1 reads MDHEN; CDR2 reads SYDVKM. This CDR3 is 14 amino acids long. When replicate PCRs were run on sorted subsets, they used about 220 ng DNA, about 31,000 T cell genomes. Original data processing: Quality scores were absent from the junction-only immunoSEQ sequences, so filtering differed. Profiling relied on immunoSEQ multiplex PCR, and the TCRdb table lists in-frame clones only, not all of them. V and J calls and clone size come straight from that table; D and trimming were deduced from the DNA. This sample has around 1.9 million clones; about 94% occur once, and the top ten carry approximately 1.7%.

The rearrangement links TRBV28 to TRBJ2-2; 7 bases map to TRBD1. The sequence came from a man in his late teens or twenties in good health. Some clones in this sample may be carry-over from other donors' samples. The sequenced material came from naive CD8+ T cells from PBMCs. CDR3 loop: CASSLTGTTGELFF. In nucleotides, the CDR3 is TGTGCCAGCAGCCTGACAGGGACCACCGGGGAGCTGTTTTTT.